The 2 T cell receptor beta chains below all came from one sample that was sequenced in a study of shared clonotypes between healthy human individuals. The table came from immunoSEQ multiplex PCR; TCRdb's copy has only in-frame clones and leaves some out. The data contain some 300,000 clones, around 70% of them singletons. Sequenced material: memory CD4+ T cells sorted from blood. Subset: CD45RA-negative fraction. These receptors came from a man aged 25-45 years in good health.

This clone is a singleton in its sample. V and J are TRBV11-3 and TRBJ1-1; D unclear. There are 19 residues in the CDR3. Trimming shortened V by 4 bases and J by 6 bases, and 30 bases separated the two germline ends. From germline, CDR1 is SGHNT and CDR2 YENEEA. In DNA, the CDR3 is TGTGCCAGCAGCTCACGGGGAATCGCTGGGATCTGGCGCATGGCTGAAGCTTTCTTT. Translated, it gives CASSSRGIAGIWRMAEAFF.

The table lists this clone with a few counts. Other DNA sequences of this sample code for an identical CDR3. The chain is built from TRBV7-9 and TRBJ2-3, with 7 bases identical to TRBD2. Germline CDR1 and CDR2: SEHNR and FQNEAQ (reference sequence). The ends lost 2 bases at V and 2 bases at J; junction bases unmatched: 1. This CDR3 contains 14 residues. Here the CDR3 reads CASSLLAVTDTQYF. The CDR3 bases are TGTGCCAGCAGCTTACTAGCGGTCACAGATACGCAGTATTTT.